The 7 T cell receptor beta chains below all came from one sample that was sequenced in a study of vaccination and CD4 T cells after COVID-19 (dated by TCRdb to 2022 to 2024). No antigens are known for them. Libraries were constructed by PCR. Sequenced using an Illumina iSeq 100. DNA from cultured CD4+ T cells underwent TCR sequencing with the Oncomine TCR Beta short-read assay at the Johns Hopkins FTIC core. The raw public data were reprocessed by TCRdb itself: fastp quality trimming at Q25, MiXCR clonotype calling, in-frame beta chains only. Identical CDR3 proteins give one entry, which carries the most common genes and DNA. The sample contains roughly 7,700 distinct CDR3 sequences, under 65% of them found a single time. Roughly an eighth of the sample goes to the ten largest clones. Read against the paper, the sample's treatment or condition label means: approximately 9-day PBMC culture with coronavirus spike peptide pools or control peptides (ViraFEST assay). CD4+ T cells from unexposed donors were collected before the COVID-19 pandemic (2011-2018).

What was sequenced was CD4+ T cells from blood, cultured in vitro. The receptors were sampled from a human donor in good health.

The chain couples TRBV15 to TRBJ1-5; D remains unclear. Germline V gene sequence: CDR1 LNHNV, CDR2 YYDKDF (reference sequence). This CDR3 region has 14 residues. Trimming removed 4 bases at V and 6 bases at J, with 13 bases between. CDR3 nucleotides: TGTGCCACCAGCACTGGGTCTAATTCTCAGCCCCAGCATTTT. Translated, it gives CATSTGSNSQPQHF.

The chain has TRBV27 and TRBJ2-5; no firm D call. V lost 4 bases and J lost 5, with 20 bases in between. Germline assignment: CDR1 MNHEY and CDR2 SMNVEV (reference sequence). The CDR3 is 16 amino acids. CDR3 amino acids: CASSSTAIGFDETQYF. The CDR3 bases are TGTGCCAGCAGTTCAACGGCAATAGGTTTTGATGAGACCCAGTACTTC.

Only a few counts were recorded for this clonotype. This chain links TRBV6-1 with TRBJ1-5, with D possibly being TRBD1 (6 bases). The CDR3 is made up of 15 amino acids. With 5 bases removed from V and 5 bases from J, the gap between germline ends came to 16 bases. Germline CDR1 reads MNHNS; CDR2 reads SASEGT. CDR3 coding DNA: TGTGCCAGCAGTAAACCGGGCTCAGGGGATCAGCCCCAGCATTTT. Protein sequence: CASSKPGSGDQPQHF.

The rearrangement links TRBV29-1 to TRBJ1-1, with D unresolved. This CDR3 comprises 13 residues. Germline V gene sequence: CDR1 SQVTM, CDR2 ANQGSEA. V lost 5 bases, J lost 7 bases, and 17 bases lay in between. The DNA for the CDR3 is TGCAGCGTTAGGACTCTAACCGCCGGTGAAGCTTTCTTT. It is translated as CSVRTLTAGEAFF. Based on the CDR3 plus reference TRBV29-1 and TRBJ1-1, the full variable domain is SAVISQKPSRDICQRGTSLTIQCQVDSQVTMMFWYRQQPGQSLTLIATANQGSEATYESGFVIDKFPISRPNLTFSTLTVSNMSPEDSSIYLCSVRTLTAGEAFFGQGTRLTVV.

This chain joins TRBV10-2 and TRBJ2-3, with 11 bases aligning to TRBD2. The V and J ends lost 1 base and 4 bases, in that order; junction bases with no gene match: 7. Germline-derived CDR1 and CDR2 are WSHSY and SAAADI. The CDR3 is 17 amino acids. The CDR3 protein is CASSEYYSGGVPDTQYF. The CDR3 DNA reads TGCGCCAGCAGTGAGTACTATAGCGGGGGGGTTCCAGATACGCAGTATTTT.

The CDR3 nucleotides are TGTGCCAGCAGTGAACGCGTGAGCTCCTACGAGCAGTACTTC. Translated: CASSERVSSYEQYF. V usage is TRBV2 and J usage is TRBJ2-7; D remains unclear. Germline-derived CDR1 and CDR2 are SNHLY and FYNNEI. The V end was cut by 2 bases, the J end by 0 bases, with 8 bases between. The CDR3 length is 14 residues.

This chain connects TRBV27 to TRBJ1-5, with 9 bases matching TRBD1. This CDR3 region has 18 residues. Germline V gene lookup returns CDR1 MNHEY and CDR2 SMNVEV (reference sequence). Trimming at V came to 2 bases and at J to 9 bases, leaving 17 bases not matched to a gene. This CDR3 is CASSLRVGGRQGVWPQHF. For the CDR3, the DNA is TGTGCCAGCAGTTTAAGGGTCGGAGGGAGACAGGGGGTATGGCCCCAGCATTTT.